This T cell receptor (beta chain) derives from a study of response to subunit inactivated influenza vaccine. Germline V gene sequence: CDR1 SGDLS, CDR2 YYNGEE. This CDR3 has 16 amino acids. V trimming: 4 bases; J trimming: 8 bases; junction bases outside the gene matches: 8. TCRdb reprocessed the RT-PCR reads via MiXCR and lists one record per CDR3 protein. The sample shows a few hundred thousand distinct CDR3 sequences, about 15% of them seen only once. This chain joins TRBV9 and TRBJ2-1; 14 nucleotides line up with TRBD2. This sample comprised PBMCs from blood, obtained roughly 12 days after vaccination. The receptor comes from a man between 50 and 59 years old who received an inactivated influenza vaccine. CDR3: CASSPRLAGGRYEQFF. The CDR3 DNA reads TGTGCCAGCAGCCCCCGACTAGCGGGAGGGAGATATGAGCAGTTCTTC.